A single sample is the source of the 7 T cell receptor beta chains below, sequenced in a study of OX40 agonist ivuxolimab in advanced cancers. Measured with immunoSEQ multiplex PCR; TCRdb has only the in-frame clones, and not every one. The sample has around 69,000 clones; 65% to 90% are singletons. Sequencing was performed on CD4+ or CD8+ T cells sorted from blood, taken in a trial of the OX40 agonist ivuxolimab. The source is an adult with an advanced solid tumor such as melanoma, head and neck, liver or kidney cancer.

The chain links TRBV15 to TRBJ1-5; D is unresolved. Trimming took off 5 bases at V and 0 bases at J, with 11 bases between the two ends. Germline V gives CDR1 LNHNV, CDR2 YYDKDF (reference sequence). The CDR3 extends over 15 amino acids. The CDR3 is CATSVRTLSNQPQHF. The CDR3 DNA reads TGTGCCACCAGCGTGAGGACGCTTAGCAATCAGCCCCAGCATTTT.

J is TRBJ2-5 and V is TRBV2; weak D call: TRBD1 (5 bases). The CDR3 is 13 residues long. Trimming cost V 5 bases and J 5 bases, with 12 bases left between them. Germline V gene sequence: CDR1 SNHLY, CDR2 FYNNEI. DNA for the CDR3: TGTGCCAGCAGTCTCCAGGGTCGGGAGACCCAGTACTTC. Its protein is CASSLQGRETQYF.

The rearrangement joins TRBV7-9 to TRBJ2-2, with TRBD1 matching 8 bases. Unmatched junction bases numbered 12, after V lost 11 bases and J lost 4 bases. The CDR3 totals 15 residues. CDR1 and CDR2 from the germline V gene are SEHNR and FQNEAQ (reference sequence). DNA of the CDR3: TGTGCCCGCGACAACCAGGGGGCAGGCACCGGGGAGCTGTTTTTT. This translates into CARDNQGAGTGELFF.

This sequence joins TRBV2 and TRBJ2-4; D is ambiguous. CDR3 length: 15 amino acids. From germline, CDR1 is SNHLY and CDR2 FYNNEI. The V and J ends lost 3 bases and 0 bases respectively, with 9 bases between them. CDR3 amino acids: CASSDWDVAKNIQYF. The CDR3 coding sequence is TGTGCCAGCAGTGACTGGGATGTAGCCAAAAACATTCAGTACTTC.

This clone was counted only a few times. V gene TRBV5-4 combines with J gene TRBJ1-2; 7 nucleotides agree with TRBD1. The trim removed 4 bases at V and 7 bases at J, leaving 10 bases unmatched. The CDR3 consists of 14 residues. CDR1 and CDR2 from the germline V gene are SGHNT and YYREEE (reference sequence). In DNA form, the CDR3 reads TGTGCCAGCAGCCCGGAACAGGGGAAGGGTGGCTACACCTTC. Amino acid sequence: CASSPEQGKGGYTF.

Comments on this clone: Germline and junction disagree at one end, which may indicate a read error. The CDR3 loop is CASSLASPGQLYF. Here the CDR3 DNA reads TGTGCCAGCAGCTTAGCTTCTCCGGGACAGCTGTATTTC. The chain couples TRBV7-6 to TRBJ2-4; TRBD1 matches at 7 bases. From germline, CDR1 is SGHVS and CDR2 FNYEAQ. The CDR3 loop spans 13 amino acids.

The rearrangement links TRBV7-5 to TRBJ2-1; the D segment call TRBD2 is taken from the table without a DNA check. TRBV7-5 is a pseudogene locus. The length of the CDR3 is 16 residues. DNA for the CDR3: TGTGTCAGAAGCTTAGTGATAGCGGGGACAAACAATGAGCAGTTCTTC. Encoded protein: CVRSLVIAGTNNEQFF.